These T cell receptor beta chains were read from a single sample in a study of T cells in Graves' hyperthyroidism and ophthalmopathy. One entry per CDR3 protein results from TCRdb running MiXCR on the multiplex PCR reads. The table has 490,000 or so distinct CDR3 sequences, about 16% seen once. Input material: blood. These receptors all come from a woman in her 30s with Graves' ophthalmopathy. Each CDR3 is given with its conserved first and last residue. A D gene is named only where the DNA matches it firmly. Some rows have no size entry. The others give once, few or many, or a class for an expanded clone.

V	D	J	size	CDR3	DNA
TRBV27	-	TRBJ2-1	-	CASATTGRVNEQFF	TGTGCCAGCGCCACGACAGGAAGGGTCAATGAGCAGTTCTTC
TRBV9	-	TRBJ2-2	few	CASSVEQADTGELFF	TGTGCCAGCAGCGTAGAACAGGCGGACACCGGGGAGCTGTTTTTT
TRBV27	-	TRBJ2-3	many	CASSLSFQRLNTDTQYF	TGTGCCAGCAGTTTATCGTTCCAGCGGCTTAACACAGATACGCAGTATTTT
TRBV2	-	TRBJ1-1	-	CASTEAFF	TGTGCCAGCACTGAAGCTTTCTTT
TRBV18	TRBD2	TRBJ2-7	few	CASSHNRDRLAGGYEQYF	TGTGCCAGCTCACATAACAGGGATCGGCTAGCGGGAGGTTACGAGCAGTACTTC
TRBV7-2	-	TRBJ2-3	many	CARADAYQGTQYF	TGTGCCAGGGCGGACGCATATCAGGGTACGCAGTATTTT
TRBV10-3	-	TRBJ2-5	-	CAISSTGAGATQLYF	TGTGCCATCAGTTCCACGGGGGCAGGTGCCACGCAGCTTTACTTC
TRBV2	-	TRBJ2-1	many	CASSDPTGPFYNEQFF	TGTGCCAGCAGTGATCCGACAGGACCCTTTTACAATGAGCAGTTCTTC
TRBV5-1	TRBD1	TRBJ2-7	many	CASSSDRGFHEQYF	TGCGCCAGCAGCTCGGACAGGGGTTTCCACGAGCAGTACTTC
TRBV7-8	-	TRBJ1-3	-	CASSVMLKGGNTIYF	TGTGCCAGCAGCGTAATGCTAAAAGGGGGAAACACCATATATTTT
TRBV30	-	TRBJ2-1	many	CAWSVALDNEQFF	TGTGCCTGGAGTGTGGCGTTGGACAATGAGCAGTTCTTC
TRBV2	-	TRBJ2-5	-	CASKGPGETQYF	TGTGCCAGCAAGGGCCCCGGAGAGACCCAGTACTTC